Below, 13 T cell receptor beta chains from the same sample are listed, as sequenced in a study of cytomegalovirus exposure and HLA in healthy donors (dated by TCRdb to between 2016 and 2019). Library construction relied on the immunoSEQ multiplex PCR assay. The multiplex PCR relied on a mix of 60 forward primers for TCR Vbeta segments and 13 reverse primers for TCR Jbeta segments. Drawn from immuneACCESS, this table holds only the in-frame rearrangements with V and J called that TCRdb kept. Clones are partly lost; checked studies trace under half to an unresolved V gene and leave the rest unexplained. The sample table lists 110,000 to 150,000 clones, around 86% of them with a count of one. The ten largest clones take up 1.2% of the sample. The sequenced sample consisted of PBMCs. These receptors all stem from a female donor in good health and CMV-seronegative.

The sample holds a few counts of this clone. The chain joins TRBV29-1 to TRBJ2-7; the match to TRBD1 covers 7 bases. Germline V gene data show CDR1 as SQVTM and CDR2 as ANQGSEA. V trimming: 7 bases; J trimming: 4 bases; junction bases outside the gene matches: 7. CDR3 length: 12 residues. CDR3 bases: TGCAGCGCGATCGGACAGGTGTACGAGCAGTACTTC. Protein sequence: CSAIGQVYEQYF.

CDR3 DNA sequence: TGCGCCAGCACCCCCCTAGCGGGGTCCTACAATGAGCAGTTCTTC. Protein sequence: CASTPLAGSYNEQFF. The chain links TRBV5-1 to TRBJ2-1, with 9 nucleotides matching TRBD2. After removal of 6 bases from V and 1 base from J, the junction contained 5 bases not matched to a gene. This CDR3 is built from 15 residues. Germline V gene sequence: CDR1 SGHRS, CDR2 YFSETQ.

J is TRBJ2-3 and V is TRBV7-6; D is perhaps TRBD2 (5 bases). Germline V gene lookup returns CDR1 SGHVS and CDR2 FNYEAQ. V lost 1 base and J lost 3, with 11 bases in between. This CDR3 comprises 15 residues. CDR3 sequence: CASSLVGSRTDTQYF. The CDR3 bases are TGTGCCAGCAGCTTAGTGGGGAGTCGTACAGATACGCAGTATTTT.

The rearrangement links TRBV28 to TRBJ2-7, with TRBD2 matching 9 bases. The CDR3 is 15 residues long. Germline loops: CDR1 MDHEN, CDR2 SYDVKM. The V gene end was trimmed by 4 bases and the J gene end by 2 bases; junction bases not matched to a gene: 6. The CDR3 DNA follows: TGTGCCAGCAGTTATAAGACTAGCGGCCCCTACGAGCAGTACTTC. Amino acids: CASSYKTSGPYEQYF.

The genes are TRBV6-5 and TRBJ2-2; TRBD1 aligns across 8 bases. With 7 bases clipped from V and 2 bases from J, the junction kept 6 bases outside the gene matches. The CDR3 consists of 15 residues. Per germline, CDR1 MNHEY and CDR2 SVGAGI. The CDR3 bases are TGTGCCAGCAAAAGGACAGGGTTAAACACCGGGGAGCTGTTTTTT. Its protein product is CASKRTGLNTGELFF.

A few counts support this clone. The V and J genes are TRBV27 and TRBJ1-2; TRBD1 aligns across 10 bases. CDR3 length equals 16 residues. V gave up 8 bases and J gave up 0 bases; unmatched junction bases: 9. The germline CDR1 and CDR2 sequences are MNHEY and SMNVEV (reference sequence). For the CDR3, the DNA is TGTGCCAGCGGGGGCTCCGGGACAGGGGCTAACTATGGCTACACCTTC. Translation gives CASGGSGTGANYGYTF.

This clone was counted once. The CDR3 sequence: CASSVEQLYGYTF. The CDR3, as DNA: TGTGCCAGCAGTGTGGAACAGCTCTATGGCTACACCTTC. The chain couples TRBV2 to TRBJ1-2; D is unclear. Trimming pared 4 bases from V and 4 bases from J, leaving 10 bases between. Germline V lookup: CDR1 SNHLY, CDR2 FYNNEI. CDR3 length: 13 residues.

The J gene is TRBJ2-1, the V gene TRBV7-8, with 11 positions matching TRBD2. Germline CDR1 reads SGHVS; CDR2 reads FQNEAQ. Trimming at V came to 3 bases and at J to 9 bases, leaving 7 bases not matched to a gene. The CDR3 is 15 residues long. The CDR3: CASSLLAGGAGEQFF. CDR3 in DNA: TGTGCCAGCAGCTTGCTAGCGGGAGGCGCGGGTGAGCAGTTCTTC.

The rearrangement joins TRBV30 to TRBJ2-1, with TRBD2 matching 9 bases. Germline trimming cut 3 bases from V and 4 bases from J; bases unmatched to any gene: 4. CDR1 and CDR2 (germline): GTSNPN, SVGIG (reference sequence). This CDR3 is built from 14 residues. Written as DNA, the CDR3 is TGTGCCTGGAGACGTAGCGGGAGTTACAATGAGCAGTTCTTC. It is translated as CAWRRSGSYNEQFF.

CDR3: CASSQAPGQVLNEQFF. CDR3 in DNA: TGCGCCAGCAGCCAGGCTCCGGGACAGGTTCTCAATGAGCAGTTCTTC. The rearrangement links TRBV4-1 to TRBJ2-1, with TRBD1 matching 8 bases. CDR1 is MGHRA and CDR2 is YSYEKL in the germline V gene. V was pared by 3 bases and J by 6 bases, with 10 bases of the junction left unmatched. CDR3 length: 16 amino acids.

V and J are TRBV5-1 and TRBJ1-5; D might be TRBD1 (5 bases). Germline lookup yields CDR1 SGHRS and CDR2 YFSETQ. The V end was cut by 1 base, the J end by 6 bases, with 17 bases between. This CDR3 has 16 residues. The CDR3 region has the DNA TGCGCCAGCAGCTTGACTCCGACAGACCCAGGTCAGCCCCAGCATTTT. This codes for CASSLTPTDPGQPQHF.

V and J are TRBV10-3 and TRBJ1-5, with TRBD1 matching over 9 bases. The V gene end was trimmed by 6 bases and the J gene end by 7 bases; junction bases not matched to a gene: 4. The CDR3 has 13 amino acids. CDR1 is ENHRY, CDR2 SYGVKD, per germline. CDR3 sequence: CAIRGQGAQPQHF. The CDR3 nucleotides are TGTGCCATCAGGGGACAGGGAGCGCAGCCCCAGCATTTT.

V is TRBV11-1 and J is TRBJ2-7; weak D call: TRBD2 (5 bases). V lost 3 bases and J lost 5, with 11 bases in between. The germline CDR1 and CDR2 sequences are SGHAT and FQDESV (reference sequence). CDR3 length: 13 residues. The CDR3 sequence is CASSFSKTNEQYF. Written as DNA, the CDR3 is TGTGCCAGCAGCTTTTCAAAGACTAACGAGCAGTACTTC.